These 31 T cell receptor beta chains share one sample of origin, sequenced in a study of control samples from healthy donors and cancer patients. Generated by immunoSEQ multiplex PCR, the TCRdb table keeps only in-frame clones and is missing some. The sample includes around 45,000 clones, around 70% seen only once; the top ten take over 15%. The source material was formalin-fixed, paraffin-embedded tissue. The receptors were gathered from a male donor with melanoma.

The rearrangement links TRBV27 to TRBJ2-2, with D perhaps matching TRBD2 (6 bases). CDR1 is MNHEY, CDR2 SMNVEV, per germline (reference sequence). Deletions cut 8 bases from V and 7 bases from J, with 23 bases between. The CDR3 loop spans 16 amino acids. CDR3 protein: CASGLRAAGGFGELFF. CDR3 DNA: TGTGCCAGCGGCCTCCGGGCAGCGGGTGGTTTCGGGGAGCTGTTTTTT.

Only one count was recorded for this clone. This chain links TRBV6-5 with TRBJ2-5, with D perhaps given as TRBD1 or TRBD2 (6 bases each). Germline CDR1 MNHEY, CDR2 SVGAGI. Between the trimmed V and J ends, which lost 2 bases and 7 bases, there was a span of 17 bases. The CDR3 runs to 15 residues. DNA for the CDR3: TGTGCCAGCAGTTACGGGCGGAGGCCGGGGGCGACCCAGTACTTC. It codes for CASSYGRRPGATQYF.

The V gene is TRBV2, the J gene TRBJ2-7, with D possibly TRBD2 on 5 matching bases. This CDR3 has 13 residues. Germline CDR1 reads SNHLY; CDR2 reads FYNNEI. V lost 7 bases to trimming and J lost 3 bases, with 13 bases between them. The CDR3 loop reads CASKSAGVYEQYF. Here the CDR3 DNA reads TGTGCCAGCAAATCGGCCGGGGTCTACGAGCAGTACTTC.

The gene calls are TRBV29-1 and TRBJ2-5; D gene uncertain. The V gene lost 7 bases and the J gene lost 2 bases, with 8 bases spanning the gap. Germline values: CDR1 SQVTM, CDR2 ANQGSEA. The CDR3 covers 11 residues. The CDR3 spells CSASLQETQYF. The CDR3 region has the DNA TGCAGCGCCTCGCTACAAGAGACCCAGTACTTC.

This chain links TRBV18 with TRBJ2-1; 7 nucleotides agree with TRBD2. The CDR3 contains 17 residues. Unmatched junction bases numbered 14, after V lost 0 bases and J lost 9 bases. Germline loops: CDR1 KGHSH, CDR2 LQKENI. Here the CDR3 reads CASSPPGEAGILSEQFF. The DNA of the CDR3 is TGTGCCAGCTCACCACCAGGGGAAGCGGGAATCCTTTCTGAGCAGTTCTTC. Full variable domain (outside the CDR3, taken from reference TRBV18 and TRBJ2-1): NAGVMQNPRHLVRRRGQEARLRCSPMKGHSHVYWYRQLPEEGLKFMVYLQKENIIDESGMPKERFSAEFPKEGPSILRIQQVVRGDSAAYFCASSPPGEAGILSEQFFGPGTRLTVL.

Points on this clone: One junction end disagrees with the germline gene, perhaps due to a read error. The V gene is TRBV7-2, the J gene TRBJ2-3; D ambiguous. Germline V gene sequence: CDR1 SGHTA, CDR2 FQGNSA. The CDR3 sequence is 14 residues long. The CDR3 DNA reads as TGTGCCAGCAGCTTAGCGTGGAGCACAAATACGCAGTATTTT. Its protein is CASSLAWSTNTQYF.

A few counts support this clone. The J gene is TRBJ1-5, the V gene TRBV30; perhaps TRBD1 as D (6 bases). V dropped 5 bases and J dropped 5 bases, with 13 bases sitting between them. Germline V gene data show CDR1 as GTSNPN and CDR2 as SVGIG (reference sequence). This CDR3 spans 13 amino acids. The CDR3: CAWSPRGDQPQHF. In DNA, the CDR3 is TGTGCCTGGTCCCCGAGGGGGGATCAGCCCCAGCATTTT.

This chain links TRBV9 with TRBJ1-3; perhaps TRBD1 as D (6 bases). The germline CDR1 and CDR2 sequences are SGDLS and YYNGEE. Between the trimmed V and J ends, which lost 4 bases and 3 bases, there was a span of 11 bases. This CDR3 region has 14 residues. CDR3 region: CASSSQGYGNTIYF. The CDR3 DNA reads TGTGCCAGCAGCTCCCAGGGGTATGGAAACACCATATATTTT.

The CDR3 here is CASSASSAANYGYTF. CDR3 nucleotide sequence: TGTGCCAGCAGTGCATCCTCTGCTGCTAACTATGGCTACACCTTC. V is TRBV25-1 and J is TRBJ1-2; no clear D. The V gene's germline CDR1 is MGHDK and CDR2 SYGVNS. V dropped 4 bases and J dropped 0 bases, with 12 bases sitting between them. There are 15 residues in the CDR3.

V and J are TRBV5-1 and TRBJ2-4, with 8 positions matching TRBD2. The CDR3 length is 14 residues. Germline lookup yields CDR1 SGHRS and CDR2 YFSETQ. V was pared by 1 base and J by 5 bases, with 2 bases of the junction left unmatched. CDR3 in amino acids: CASSLTSGQNIQYF. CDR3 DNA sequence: TGCGCCAGCAGCTTGACTAGCGGACAAAACATTCAGTACTTC.

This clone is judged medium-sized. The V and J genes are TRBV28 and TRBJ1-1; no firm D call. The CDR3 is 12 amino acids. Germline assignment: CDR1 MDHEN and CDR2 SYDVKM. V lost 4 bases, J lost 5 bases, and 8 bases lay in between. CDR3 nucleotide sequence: TGTGCCAGCAGTTACCTCCGGACTGAAGCTTTCTTT. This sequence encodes CASSYLRTEAFF. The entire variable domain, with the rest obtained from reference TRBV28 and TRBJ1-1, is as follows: DVKVTQSSRYLVKRTGEKVFLECVQDMDHENMFWYRQDPGLGLRLIYFSYDVKMKEKGDIPEGYSVSREKKERFSLILESASTNQTSMYLCASSYLRTEAFFGQGTRLTVV.

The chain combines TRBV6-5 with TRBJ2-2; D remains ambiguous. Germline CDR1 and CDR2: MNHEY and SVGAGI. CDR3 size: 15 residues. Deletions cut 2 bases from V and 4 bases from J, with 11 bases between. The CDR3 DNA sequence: TGTGCCAGCAGTTACAGTATGGGGTCCACCGGGGAGCTGTTTTTT. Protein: CASSYSMGSTGELFF.

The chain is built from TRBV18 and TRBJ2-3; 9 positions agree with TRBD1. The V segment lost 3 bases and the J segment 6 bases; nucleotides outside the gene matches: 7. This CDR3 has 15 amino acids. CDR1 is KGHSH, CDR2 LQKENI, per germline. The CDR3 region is CASSPNTGGPDTQYF. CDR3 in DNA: TGTGCCAGCTCACCCAACACAGGGGGCCCGGATACGCAGTATTTT.

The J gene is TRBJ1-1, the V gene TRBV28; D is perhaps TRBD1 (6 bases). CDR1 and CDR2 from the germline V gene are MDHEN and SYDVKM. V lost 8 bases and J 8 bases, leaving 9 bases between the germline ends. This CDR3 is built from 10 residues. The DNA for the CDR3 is TGTGCCAGCCGGAGGGGGGAAGCTTTCTTT. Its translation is CASRRGEAFF.

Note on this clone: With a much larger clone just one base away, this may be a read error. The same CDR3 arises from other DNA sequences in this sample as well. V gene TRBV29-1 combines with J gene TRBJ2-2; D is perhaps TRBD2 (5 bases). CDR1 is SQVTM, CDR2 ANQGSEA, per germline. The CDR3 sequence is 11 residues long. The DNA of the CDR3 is TGCAGCGTTAAGAACACCGGGGAGCTATTTTTT. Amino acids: CSVKNTGELFF.

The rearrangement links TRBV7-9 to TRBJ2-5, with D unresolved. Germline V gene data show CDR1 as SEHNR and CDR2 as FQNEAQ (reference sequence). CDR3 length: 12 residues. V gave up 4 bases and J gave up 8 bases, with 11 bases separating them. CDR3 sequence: CASSSTPYTQYF. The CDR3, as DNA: TGTGCCAGCAGCTCGACCCCGTATACCCAGTACTTC.

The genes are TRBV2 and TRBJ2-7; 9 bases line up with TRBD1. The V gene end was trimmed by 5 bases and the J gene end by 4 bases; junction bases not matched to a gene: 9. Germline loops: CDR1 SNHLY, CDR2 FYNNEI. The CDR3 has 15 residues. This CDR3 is CASSKLGGQGYEQYF. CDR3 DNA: TGTGCCAGCAGTAAGCTTGGGGGACAGGGTTACGAGCAGTACTTC.

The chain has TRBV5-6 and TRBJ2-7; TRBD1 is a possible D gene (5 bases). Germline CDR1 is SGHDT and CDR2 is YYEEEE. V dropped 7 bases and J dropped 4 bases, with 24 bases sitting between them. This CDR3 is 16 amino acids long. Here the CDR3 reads CASSSLEQGYIYEQYF. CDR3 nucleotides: TGTGCCAGCTCCAGCTTGGAGCAGGGCTATATTTACGAGCAGTACTTC.

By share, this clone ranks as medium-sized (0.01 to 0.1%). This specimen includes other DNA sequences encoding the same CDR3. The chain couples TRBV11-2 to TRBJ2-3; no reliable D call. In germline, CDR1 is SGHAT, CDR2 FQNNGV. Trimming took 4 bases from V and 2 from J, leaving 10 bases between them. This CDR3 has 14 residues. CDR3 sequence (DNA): TGTGCCAGCAGCTCTTTGGGCCCCACAGATACGCAGTATTTT. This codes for CASSSLGPTDTQYF.

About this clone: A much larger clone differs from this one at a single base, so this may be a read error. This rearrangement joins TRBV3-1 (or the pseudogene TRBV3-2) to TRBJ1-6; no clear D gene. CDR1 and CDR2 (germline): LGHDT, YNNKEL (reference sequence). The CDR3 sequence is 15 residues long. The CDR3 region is CASSYGPGDNSLLHF. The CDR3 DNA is TGTGCCAGCAGCTATGGGCCAGGAGATAATTCACTCCTCCACTTT.

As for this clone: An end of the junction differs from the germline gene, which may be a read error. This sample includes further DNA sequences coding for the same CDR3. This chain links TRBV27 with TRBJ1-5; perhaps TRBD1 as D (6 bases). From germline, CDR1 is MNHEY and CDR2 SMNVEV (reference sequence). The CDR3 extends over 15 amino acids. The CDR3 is CASSLRGGGNQPQHF. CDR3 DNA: TGTGCCAGTAGTTTAAGGGGGGGTGGCAATCAGCCCCAGCATTTT.

CDR3 sequence: CSASSPGNSNQPQHF. The CDR3 DNA reads TGCAGTGCTAGTTCCCCCGGGAATAGCAATCAGCCCCAGCATTTT. The chain combines TRBV20-1 with TRBJ1-5, with D uncertain. Germline loops: CDR1 DFQATT, CDR2 SNEGSKA (reference sequence). This CDR3 spans 15 amino acids. Trimming took 3 bases from V and 0 from J, leaving 12 bases between them.

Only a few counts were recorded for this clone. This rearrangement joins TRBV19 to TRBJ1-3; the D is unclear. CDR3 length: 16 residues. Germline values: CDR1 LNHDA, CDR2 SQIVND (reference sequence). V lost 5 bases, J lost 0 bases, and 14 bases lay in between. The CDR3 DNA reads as TGTGCCAGTAGTTGGCTAAGGGATGCCTCTGGAAACACCATATATTTT. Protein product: CASSWLRDASGNTIYF.

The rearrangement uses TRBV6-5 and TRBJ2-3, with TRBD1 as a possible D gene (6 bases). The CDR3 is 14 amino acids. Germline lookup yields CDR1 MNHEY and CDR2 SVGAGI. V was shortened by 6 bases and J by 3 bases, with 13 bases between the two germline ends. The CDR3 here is CASRDRTVTDTQYF. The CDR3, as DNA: TGTGCCAGCAGGGATCGGACAGTAACAGATACGCAGTATTTT.

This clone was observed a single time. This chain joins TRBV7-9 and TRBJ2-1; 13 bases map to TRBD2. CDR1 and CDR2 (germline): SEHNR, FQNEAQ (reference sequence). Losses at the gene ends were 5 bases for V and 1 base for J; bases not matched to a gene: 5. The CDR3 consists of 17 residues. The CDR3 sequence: CASSAGLAGVSYNEQFF. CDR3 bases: TGTGCCAGCAGCGCCGGACTAGCGGGAGTGTCCTACAATGAGCAGTTCTTC.

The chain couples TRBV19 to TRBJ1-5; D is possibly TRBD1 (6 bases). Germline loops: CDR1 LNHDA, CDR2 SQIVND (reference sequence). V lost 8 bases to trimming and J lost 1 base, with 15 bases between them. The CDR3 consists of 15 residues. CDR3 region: CASRPQGQSNQPQHF. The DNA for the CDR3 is TGTGCCAGTCGGCCGCAGGGGCAGAGCAATCAGCCCCAGCATTTT.

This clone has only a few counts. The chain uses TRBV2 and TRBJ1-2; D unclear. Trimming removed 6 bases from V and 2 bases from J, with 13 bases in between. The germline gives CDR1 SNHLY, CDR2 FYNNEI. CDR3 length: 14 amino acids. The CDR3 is CASRAGVFNYGYTF. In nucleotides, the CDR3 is TGTGCCAGCAGAGCAGGCGTATTCAACTATGGCTACACCTTC.

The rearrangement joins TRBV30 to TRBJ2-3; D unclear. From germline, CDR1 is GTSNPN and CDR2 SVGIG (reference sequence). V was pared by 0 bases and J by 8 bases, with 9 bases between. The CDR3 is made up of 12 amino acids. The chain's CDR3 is CAWSVTSSTQYF. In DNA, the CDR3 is TGTGCCTGGAGTGTGACTTCGAGTACGCAGTATTTT.

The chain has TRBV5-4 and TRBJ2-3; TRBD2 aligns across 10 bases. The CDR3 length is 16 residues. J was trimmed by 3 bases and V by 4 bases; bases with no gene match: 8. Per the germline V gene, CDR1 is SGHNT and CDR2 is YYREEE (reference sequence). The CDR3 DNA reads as TGTGCCAGCAGCAGTAAACTAGCGGGGAATACAGATACGCAGTATTTT. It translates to CASSSKLAGNTDTQYF.

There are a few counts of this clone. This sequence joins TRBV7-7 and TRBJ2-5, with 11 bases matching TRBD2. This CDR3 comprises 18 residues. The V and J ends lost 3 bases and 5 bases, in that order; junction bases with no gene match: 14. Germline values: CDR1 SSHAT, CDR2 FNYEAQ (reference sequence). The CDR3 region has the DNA TGTGCCAGCAGCTTCACCCCTCCCCGACTAGCGGGGAAGGAGACCCAGTACTTC. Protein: CASSFTPPRLAGKETQYF.

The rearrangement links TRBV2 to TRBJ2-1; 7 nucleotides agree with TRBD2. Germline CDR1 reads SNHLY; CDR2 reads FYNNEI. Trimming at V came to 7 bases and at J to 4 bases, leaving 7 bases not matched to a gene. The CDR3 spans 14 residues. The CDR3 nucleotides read TGTGCCAGCACTACGACTAGCCCATACAATGAGCAGTTCTTC. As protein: CASTTTSPYNEQFF.